Following are 23 T cell receptor beta chains from one sample sequenced in a study of blood T cell repertoires in COVID-19. Profiled with immunoSEQ multiplex PCR; TCRdb holds only in-frame clones, not every one. The sample holds fewer than 200,000 clones; roughly four fifths are singletons and the top ten take under 8.5%. Specimen: peripheral blood. Source of these receptors: a human donor in a cohort sampled during active COVID-19.

The gene calls are TRBV6-5 and TRBJ2-5, with 11 bases identical to TRBD2. The V gene's germline CDR1 is MNHEY and CDR2 SVGAGI. The ends lost 2 bases at V and 4 bases at J; junction bases unmatched: 0. The CDR3 runs 14 residues. The CDR3 nucleotides are TGTGCCAGCAGTTACACTAGCGGGGGAGAGACCCAGTACTTC. Protein sequence: CASSYTSGGETQYF.

This clone was recorded only once. The rearrangement links TRBV5-1 to TRBJ1-4; D is perhaps TRBD1 (5 bases). The CDR3 is 15 residues long. Germline loops: CDR1 SGHRS, CDR2 YFSETQ. Trimming left V 8 bases short and J 7 bases short, with 21 bases between. This chain's CDR3 is CASLRGLGLPEKLFF. The CDR3 nucleotides read TGCGCCAGTTTACGGGGACTGGGCTTACCTGAAAAACTGTTTTTT.

The V and J genes are TRBV5-8 and TRBJ2-1; D possibly corresponds to TRBD2 (5 bases). V was shortened by 4 bases and J by 5 bases, with 16 bases between the two germline ends. CDR3 length: 15 residues. Germline CDR1 is SGHTS and CDR2 is YDEGEE. CDR3 bases: TGTGCCAGCAGCCACACTAGGCAAAAGGACAATGAGCAGTTCTTC. Protein product: CASSHTRQKDNEQFF.

The V and J genes are TRBV10-1 and TRBJ2-5, with D possibly being TRBD2 (5 bases). CDR1 WNHNN and CDR2 SYGVQD come from the germline V gene (reference sequence). The CDR3 runs 14 residues. Trimming shortened V by 2 bases and J by 2 bases, and 9 bases separated the two germline ends. The CDR3 spells CASSESRGQETQYF. The CDR3 DNA sequence: TGCGCCAGCAGTGAGAGCCGGGGACAAGAGACCCAGTACTTC.

The V and J genes are TRBV5-4 and TRBJ1-1, with 7 positions matching TRBD1. V lost 5 bases, J lost 1 base, and 11 bases stayed unmatched. The CDR3 sequence is 16 residues long. Germline V gives CDR1 SGHNT, CDR2 YYREEE (reference sequence). CDR3 amino acids: CASRSRSGTANTEAFF. CDR3 DNA: TGTGCCAGCAGGAGTAGGTCCGGGACAGCGAACACTGAAGCTTTCTTT.

As regards this clone: One junction end does not reproduce the germline sequence, and a read error may be involved. V and J are TRBV11-3 and TRBJ2-7, with no clear D. Germline CDR1 reads SGHNT; CDR2 reads YENEEA. The length of the CDR3 is 13 residues. The CDR3 reads CASSLDPSHEQYF. For the CDR3, the DNA is TGTGCCAGCAGCTTAGATCCCTCCCACGAGCAGTACTTC.

This rearrangement joins TRBV18 to TRBJ2-7; maybe TRBD1 (6 bases). Per germline, CDR1 KGHSH and CDR2 LQKENI. The CDR3 consists of 17 residues. V was clipped by 2 bases and J by 2 bases, with 19 bases between them. The CDR3 protein is CASSPAGVSRTPYEQYF. In DNA form, the CDR3 reads TGTGCCAGCTCACCAGCAGGGGTAAGTCGTACCCCCTACGAGCAGTACTTC.

This clone has just one count. The chain couples TRBV27 to TRBJ1-1; no clear D gene. CDR3 length: 12 residues. Germline CDR1 is MNHEY and CDR2 is SMNVEV (reference sequence). The ends were cut back, 5 bases at V and 3 bases at J, with 7 bases in the middle. In DNA form, the CDR3 reads TGTGCCAGCAGTGCGGGAGACACTGAAGCTTTCTTT. This sequence encodes CASSAGDTEAFF.

This rearrangement joins TRBV5-1 to TRBJ1-2, with TRBD1 as a possible D gene (6 bases). The CDR3 is 13 residues long. V lost 4 bases to trimming and J lost 4 bases, with 11 bases between them. Per germline, CDR1 SGHRS and CDR2 YFSETQ. The chain's CDR3 is CASSLKQGYGYTF. CDR3 sequence (DNA): TGCGCCAGCAGCCTAAAACAGGGCTATGGCTACACCTTC.

This rearrangement joins TRBV27 to TRBJ1-1; 9 nucleotides align to TRBD1. This CDR3 is 15 amino acids long. J was trimmed by 2 bases and V by 5 bases; bases with no gene match: 6. Looked up from germline, CDR1 is MNHEY and CDR2 is SMNVEV (reference sequence). CDR3 sequence reads: CASSPWTGDNTEAFF. In DNA form, the CDR3 reads TGTGCCAGCAGTCCATGGACAGGGGACAACACTGAAGCTTTCTTT.

The sample holds a few counts of this clone. The chain uses TRBV27 and TRBJ1-1, with 8 bases aligning to TRBD1. The V segment lost 6 bases and the J segment 5 bases; nucleotides outside the gene matches: 5. This CDR3 spans 13 amino acids. Per the germline V gene, CDR1 is MNHEY and CDR2 is SMNVEV (reference sequence). The CDR3 sequence is CASSLGTGTEAFF. DNA for the CDR3: TGTGCCAGCAGCCTCGGGACAGGAACTGAAGCTTTCTTT.

V usage is TRBV5-5 and J usage is TRBJ1-1; D is undetermined. The V gene's germline CDR1 is SGHKS and CDR2 YYEKEE (reference sequence). The CDR3 contains 13 residues. V gave up 0 bases and J gave up 7 bases, with 10 bases separating them. CDR3 region: CASSLAGAGEAFF. DNA for the CDR3: TGTGCCAGCAGCTTGGCCGGTGCCGGTGAAGCTTTCTTT.

V and J are TRBV5-1 and TRBJ1-2; D not resolved. The CDR3 is 15 residues long. Trimming left V 4 bases short and J 4 bases short, with 17 bases between. Germline CDR1 and CDR2: SGHRS and YFSETQ. DNA of the CDR3: TGCGCCAGCAGCCTCCCTGGAGGAACCTCCTATGGCTACACCTTC. It translates to CASSLPGGTSYGYTF.

The chain carries TRBV7-8 and TRBJ2-2; D not certain. Germline values: CDR1 SGHVS, CDR2 FQNEAQ. This CDR3 is built from 10 residues. V was pared by 10 bases and J by 3 bases, with 3 bases between. This CDR3 is CATDTGELFF. In nucleotides, the CDR3 is TGTGCCACCGACACCGGGGAGCTGTTTTTT.

V and J are TRBV4-1 and TRBJ1-4; D is unresolved. With 5 bases removed from V and 3 bases from J, the gap between germline ends came to 16 bases. Germline V CDR1 and CDR2: MGHRA, YSYEKL. CDR3 size: 16 residues. The CDR3 nucleotides read TGCGCCAGCAGCTCAGACGCGGCCAGCTCTAATGAAAAACTGTTTTTT. This encodes CASSSDAASSNEKLFF.

This chain links TRBV11-2 with TRBJ2-7; D might be TRBD1 (6 bases). CDR3 size: 17 residues. The germline V gene encodes CDR1 SGHAT and CDR2 FQNNGV. With 0 bases removed from V and 0 bases from J, the gap between germline ends came to 15 bases. CDR3 sequence reads: CASSLDTRDMSSYEQYF. In DNA form, the CDR3 reads TGTGCCAGCAGCTTAGACACCCGGGACATGAGCTCCTACGAGCAGTACTTC.

The chain links TRBV5-4 to TRBJ2-5; D unresolved. V was clipped by 1 base and J by 4 bases, with 8 bases between them. The germline CDR1 and CDR2 sequences are SGHNT and YYREEE (reference sequence). The CDR3 extends over 13 amino acids. CDR3 nucleotide sequence: TGTGCCAGCAGCTTGTACTCGAGAGAGACCCAGTACTTC. Its translation: CASSLYSRETQYF.

V usage is TRBV5-6 and J usage is TRBJ2-3; possibly TRBD2 for D (5 bases). Deletions cut 1 base from V and 2 bases from J, with 8 bases between. This CDR3 region has 14 residues. The germline CDR1 and CDR2 sequences are SGHDT and YYEEEE. The CDR3 spells CASSLNGVTDTQYF. The CDR3 DNA sequence: TGTGCCAGCAGCTTGAACGGGGTCACAGATACGCAGTATTTT.

The rearrangement joins TRBV5-1 to TRBJ1-2, with 8 bases lining up with TRBD1. CDR1 SGHRS and CDR2 YFSETQ come from the germline V gene. The CDR3 is made up of 15 amino acids. The V and J ends lost 4 bases and 0 bases, in that order; junction bases with no gene match: 5. The CDR3 sequence is CASSSGQGPNYGYTF. In nucleotides, the CDR3 is TGCGCCAGCAGCAGCGGACAGGGACCTAACTATGGCTACACCTTC.

The chain joins TRBV11-2 to TRBJ2-2; possible D gene TRBD2, 5 bases. The germline CDR1 and CDR2 sequences are SGHAT and FQNNGV. Trimming removed 2 bases from V and 5 bases from J, with 18 bases in between. The CDR3 spans 17 residues. The CDR3 spells CASSLRAGRYGTGELFF. CDR3 coding DNA: TGTGCCAGCAGCTTAAGGGCGGGCAGATACGGTACCGGGGAGCTGTTTTTT.

This clone was counted a single time. The chain employs TRBV15 and TRBJ1-1; 8 bases line up with TRBD1. This CDR3 comprises 16 residues. The V gene end was trimmed by 1 base and the J gene end by 4 bases; junction bases not matched to a gene: 8. Per the germline V gene, CDR1 is LNHNV and CDR2 is YYDKDF (reference sequence). CDR3 coding DNA: TGTGCCACCAGCAGAGGGGGGGGGACAGGCCGCACTGAAGCTTTCTTT. Its protein product is CATSRGGGTGRTEAFF.

This clone came up a few times. Other DNA sequences within the sample encode an identical CDR3. The V call is TRBV7-9, the J call TRBJ1-5; no definite D call. V dropped 1 base and J dropped 2 bases, with 6 bases sitting between them. Looked up from germline, CDR1 is SEHNR and CDR2 is FQNEAQ (reference sequence). The CDR3 covers 14 residues. In DNA, the CDR3 is TGTGCCAGCAGCTTAGGGGCTGGCAATCAGCCCCAGCATTTT. Its translation: CASSLGAGNQPQHF.

The chain couples TRBV5-1 to TRBJ2-5; maybe TRBD2 (5 bases). Between the trimmed V and J ends, which lost 2 bases and 0 bases, there was a span of 11 bases. Germline CDR1 reads SGHRS; CDR2 reads YFSETQ. This CDR3 spans 15 amino acids. The CDR3 sequence is CASSLAVGDQETQYF. CDR3 nucleotide sequence: TGCGCCAGCAGCTTAGCGGTGGGAGACCAAGAGACCCAGTACTTC.